Sequencing of this T cell receptor (beta chain) was carried out in a study of blood T cell repertoires in COVID-19. For the study at large: T cells, B-cell-depleted T cells, or PBMCs provided the cDNA or gDNA that served as material.

While infection was still active, Seattle patients were enrolled and then followed longitudinally. Germline-derived CDR1 and CDR2 are SGHTA and FQGTGA. The CDR3 spans 15 residues. Trimming removed 1 base at V and 1 base at J, with 10 bases between. Sequencing was performed with immunoSEQ multiplex PCR; in TCRdb, only in-frame clones are kept and a portion is missing. The sample yields about 210,000 clones, 75% to 90% seen once. This sequence joins TRBV7-3 and TRBJ1-1; D might be TRBD1 (5 bases). The sequenced sample consisted of peripheral blood. The origin of this receptor is a woman in her 70s with COVID-19, enrolled during active disease. CDR3 in amino acids: CASSLMHQGNTEAFF. The CDR3 nucleotides are TGTGCCAGCAGCTTAATGCACCAGGGGAACACTGAAGCTTTCTTT.